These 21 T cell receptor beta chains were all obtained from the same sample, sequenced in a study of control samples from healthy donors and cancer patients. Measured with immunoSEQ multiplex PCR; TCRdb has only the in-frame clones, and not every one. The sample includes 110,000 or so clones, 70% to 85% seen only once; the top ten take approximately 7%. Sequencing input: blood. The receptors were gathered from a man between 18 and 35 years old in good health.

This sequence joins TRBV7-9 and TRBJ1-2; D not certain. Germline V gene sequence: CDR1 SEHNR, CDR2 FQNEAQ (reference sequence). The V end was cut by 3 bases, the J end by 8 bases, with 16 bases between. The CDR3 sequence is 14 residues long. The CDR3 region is CASSFQMGARGYTF. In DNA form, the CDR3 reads TGTGCCAGCAGCTTCCAGATGGGAGCGAGAGGCTACACCTTC.

The CDR3 DNA follows: TGCAGCGGGGTGGAAAGGGGACGCACTGAAGCTTTCTTT. As protein: CSGVERGRTEAFF. The rearrangement joins TRBV29-1 to TRBJ1-1; the D gene is possibly TRBD1 (5 bases). V lost 7 bases and J lost 4, with 16 bases in between. This CDR3 is 13 amino acids long. Germline-derived CDR1 and CDR2 are SQVTM and ANQGSEA.

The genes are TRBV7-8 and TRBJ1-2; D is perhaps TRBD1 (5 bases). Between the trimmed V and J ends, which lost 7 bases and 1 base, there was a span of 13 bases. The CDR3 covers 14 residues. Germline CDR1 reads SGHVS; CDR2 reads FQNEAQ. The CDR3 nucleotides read TGTGCCAGCACCAAACAAGGGGTTAACTATGGCTACACCTTC. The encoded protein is CASTKQGVNYGYTF.

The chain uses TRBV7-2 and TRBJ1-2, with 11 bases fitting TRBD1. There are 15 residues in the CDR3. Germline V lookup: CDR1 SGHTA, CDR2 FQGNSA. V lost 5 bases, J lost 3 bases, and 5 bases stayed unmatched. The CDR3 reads CASSPPGQGDYGYTF. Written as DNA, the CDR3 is TGTGCCAGCAGCCCCCCGGGACAGGGGGACTATGGCTACACCTTC. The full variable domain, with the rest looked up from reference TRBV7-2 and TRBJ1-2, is GAGVSQSPSNKVTEKGKDVELRCDPISGHTALYWYRQSLGQGLEFLIYFQGNSAPDKSGLPSDRFSAERTGGSVSTLTIQRTQQEDSAVYLCASSPPGQGDYGYTFGSGTRLTVV.

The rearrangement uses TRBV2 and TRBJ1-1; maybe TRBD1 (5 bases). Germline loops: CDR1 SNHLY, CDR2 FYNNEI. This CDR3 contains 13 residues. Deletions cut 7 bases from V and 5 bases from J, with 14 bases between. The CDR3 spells CASNHGGGTEAFF. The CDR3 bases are TGTGCCAGCAACCACGGGGGGGGGACTGAAGCTTTCTTT.

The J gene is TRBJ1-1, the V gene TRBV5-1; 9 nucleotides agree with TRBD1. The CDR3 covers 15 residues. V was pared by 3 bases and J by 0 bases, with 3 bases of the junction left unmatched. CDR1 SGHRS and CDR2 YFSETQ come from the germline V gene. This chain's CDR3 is CASSSRTGVNTEAFF. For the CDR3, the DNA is TGCGCCAGCAGCTCCAGGACAGGGGTGAACACTGAAGCTTTCTTT.

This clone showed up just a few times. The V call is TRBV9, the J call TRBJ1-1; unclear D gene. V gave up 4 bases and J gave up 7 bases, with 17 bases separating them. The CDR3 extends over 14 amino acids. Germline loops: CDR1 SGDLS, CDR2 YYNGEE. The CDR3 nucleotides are TGTGCCAGCAGCCCCCAAGGCGCGGGCAGTGAAGCTTTCTTT. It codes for CASSPQGAGSEAFF.

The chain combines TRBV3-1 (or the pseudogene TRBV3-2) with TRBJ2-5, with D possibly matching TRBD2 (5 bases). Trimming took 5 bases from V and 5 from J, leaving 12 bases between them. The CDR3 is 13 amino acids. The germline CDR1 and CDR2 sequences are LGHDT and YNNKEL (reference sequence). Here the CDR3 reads CASSESGFETQYF. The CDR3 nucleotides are TGTGCCAGCAGCGAAAGCGGTTTCGAGACCCAGTACTTC.

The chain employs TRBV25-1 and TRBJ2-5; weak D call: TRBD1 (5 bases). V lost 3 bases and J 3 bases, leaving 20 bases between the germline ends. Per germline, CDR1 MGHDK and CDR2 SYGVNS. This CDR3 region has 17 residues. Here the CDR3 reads CASSEQGTVTDEETQYF. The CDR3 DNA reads TGTGCCAGCAGTGAGCAGGGTACGGTCACTGATGAAGAGACCCAGTACTTC. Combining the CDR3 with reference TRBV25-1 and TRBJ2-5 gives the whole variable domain EADIYQTPRYLVIGTGKKITLECSQTMGHDKMYWYQQDPGMELHLIHYSYGVNSTEKGDLSSESTVSRIRTEHFPLTLESARPSHTSQYLCASSEQGTVTDEETQYFGPGTRLLVL.

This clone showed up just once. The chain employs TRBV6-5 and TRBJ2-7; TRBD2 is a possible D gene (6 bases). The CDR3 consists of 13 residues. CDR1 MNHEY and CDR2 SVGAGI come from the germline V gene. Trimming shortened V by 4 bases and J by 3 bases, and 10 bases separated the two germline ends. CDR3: CASSFRLDYEQYF. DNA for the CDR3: TGTGCCAGCAGTTTTCGACTAGACTACGAGCAGTACTTC.

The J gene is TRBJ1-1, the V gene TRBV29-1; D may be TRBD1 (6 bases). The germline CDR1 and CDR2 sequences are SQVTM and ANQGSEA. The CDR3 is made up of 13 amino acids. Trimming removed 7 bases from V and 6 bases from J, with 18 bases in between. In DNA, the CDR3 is TGCAGCGGGGGGGGCCTTCTAGGGGCTGAAGCTTTCTTT. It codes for CSGGGLLGAEAFF.

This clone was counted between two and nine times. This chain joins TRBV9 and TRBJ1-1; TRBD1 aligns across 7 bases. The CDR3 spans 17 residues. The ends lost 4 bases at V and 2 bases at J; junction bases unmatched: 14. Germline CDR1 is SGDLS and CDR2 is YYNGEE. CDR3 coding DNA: TGTGCCAGCAGCCTCCGTCCTATCCAGGGGGATAACACTGAAGCTTTCTTT. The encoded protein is CASSLRPIQGDNTEAFF.

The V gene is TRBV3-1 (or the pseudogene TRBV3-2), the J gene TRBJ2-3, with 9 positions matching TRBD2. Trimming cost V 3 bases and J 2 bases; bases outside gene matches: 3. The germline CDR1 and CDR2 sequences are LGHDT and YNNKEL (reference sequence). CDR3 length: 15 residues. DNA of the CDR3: TGTGCCAGCAGCCACACTAGCGGGTCCACAGATACGCAGTATTTT. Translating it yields CASSHTSGSTDTQYF.

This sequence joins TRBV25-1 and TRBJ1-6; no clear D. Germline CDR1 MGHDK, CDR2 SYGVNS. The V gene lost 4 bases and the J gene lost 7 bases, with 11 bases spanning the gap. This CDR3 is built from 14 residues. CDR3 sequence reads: CASSAEVVNSPLHF. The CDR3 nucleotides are TGTGCCAGCAGTGCAGAGGTCGTGAATTCACCCCTCCACTTT.

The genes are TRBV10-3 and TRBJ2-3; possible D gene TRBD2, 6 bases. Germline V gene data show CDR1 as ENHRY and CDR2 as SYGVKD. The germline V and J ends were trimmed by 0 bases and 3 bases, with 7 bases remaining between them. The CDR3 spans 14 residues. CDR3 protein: CAISESGGTDTQYF. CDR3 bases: TGTGCCATCAGTGAGTCTGGGGGGACAGATACGCAGTATTTT.

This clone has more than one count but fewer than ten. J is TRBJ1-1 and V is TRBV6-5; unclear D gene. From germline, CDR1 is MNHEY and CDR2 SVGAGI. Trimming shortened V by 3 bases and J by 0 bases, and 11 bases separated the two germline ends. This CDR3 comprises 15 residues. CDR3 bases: TGTGCCAGCAGTTATGTTACAGAAATGAACACTGAAGCTTTCTTT. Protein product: CASSYVTEMNTEAFF.

CDR3 DNA sequence: TGTGCCAGTAGTATAGTGCGGGGAACCTCAGGAGGCTACACCTTC. Amino acid sequence: CASSIVRGTSGGYTF. This rearrangement joins TRBV19 to TRBJ1-2; D remains unclear. Germline V CDR1 and CDR2: LNHDA, SQIVND (reference sequence). The CDR3 extends over 15 amino acids. Trimming removed 1 base at V and 8 bases at J, with 17 bases between.

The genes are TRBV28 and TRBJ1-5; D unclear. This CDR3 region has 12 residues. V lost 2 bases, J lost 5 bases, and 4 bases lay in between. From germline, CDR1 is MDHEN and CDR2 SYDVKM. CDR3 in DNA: TGTGCCAGCAGTTTACTTGATCAGCCCCAGCATTTT. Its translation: CASSLLDQPQHF.

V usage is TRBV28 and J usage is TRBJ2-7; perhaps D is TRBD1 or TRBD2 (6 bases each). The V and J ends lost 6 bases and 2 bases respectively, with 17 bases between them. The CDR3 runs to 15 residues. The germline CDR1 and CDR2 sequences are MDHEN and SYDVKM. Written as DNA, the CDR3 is TGTGCCAGCAGCACGCCTCAGGGGAGGACCTACGAGCAGTACTTC. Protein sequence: CASSTPQGRTYEQYF.

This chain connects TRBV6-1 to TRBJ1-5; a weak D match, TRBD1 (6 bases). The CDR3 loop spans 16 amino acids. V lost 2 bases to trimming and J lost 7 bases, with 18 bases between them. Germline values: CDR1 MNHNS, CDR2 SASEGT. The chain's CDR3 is CASSESGATGGQPQHF. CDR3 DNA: TGTGCCAGCAGTGAATCGGGGGCCACGGGTGGACAGCCCCAGCATTTT.

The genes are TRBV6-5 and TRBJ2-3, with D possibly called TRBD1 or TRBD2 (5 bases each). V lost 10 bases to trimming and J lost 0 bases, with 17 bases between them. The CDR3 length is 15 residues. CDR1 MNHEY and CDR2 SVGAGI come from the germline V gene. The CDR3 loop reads CATAGAILSTDTQYF. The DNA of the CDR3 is TGTGCCACCGCCGGGGCTATTCTTAGCACAGATACGCAGTATTTT.